Listed below are T cell receptor beta chains from one sample, sequenced in a study of OX40 agonist ivuxolimab in advanced cancers. The method was immunoSEQ multiplex PCR; TCRdb's version includes in-frame clones alone and lacks a portion of them. The sample records some 74,000 clones, roughly 88% being singletons. The material was CD4+ or CD8+ T cells sorted from blood, obtained in a trial of the OX40 agonist ivuxolimab. The receptors come from an adult with an advanced solid tumor such as melanoma, head and neck, liver or kidney cancer. CDR3s include the opening cysteine and the closing phenylalanine or tryptophan. A D gene is named only where the DNA matches it firmly. Only some rows state a clone size, as once, few, many or a class for expanded clones.

V,size,D,J,CDR3,DNA
TRBV27,-,TRBD2,TRBJ2-7,CASRTAGGTYEQYF,TGTGCCAGCAGGACAGCGGGAGGGACCTACGAGCAGTACTTC
TRBV4-1,few,-,TRBJ1-1,CASRYDGGLAEAFF,TGCGCCAGCAGATATGACGGAGGATTAGCGGAAGCTTTCTTT
TRBV5-1,-,-,TRBJ2-2,CASSLGRHLNTGELFF,TGCGCCAGCAGCTTGGGCCGCCATTTGAACACCGGGGAGCTGTTTTTT
TRBV18,-,-,TRBJ1-1,CASSPPHQPNTEAFF,TGTGCCAGCTCACCACCACACCAACCGAACACTGAAGCTTTCTTT
TRBV27,-,TRBD1,TRBJ1-2,CASSPDRIANYGYTF,TGTGCCAGCAGTCCGGACAGGATTGCTAACTATGGCTACACCTTC
TRBV28,-,TRBD2,TRBJ2-3,CASSFERGNTDTQYF,TGTGCCAGCAGTTTTGAGCGGGGGAACACAGATACGCAGTATTTT
TRBV6-1,once,-,TRBJ2-7,CASSEREGPSSYEQYF,TGTGCCAGCAGTGAAAGAGAGGGCCCTAGCTCCTACGAGCAGTACTTC
TRBV2,once,-,TRBJ2-3,CASSERGLRGSTDTQYF,TGTGCCAGCAGTGAGAGGGGATTGAGGGGGAGCACAGATACGCAGTATTTT
TRBV19,-,TRBD1,TRBJ2-4,CASSIASTGGNGIAKNIQYF,TGTGCCAGTAGTATAGCGTCAACAGGGGGGAATGGGATAGCCAAAAACATTCAGTACTTC
TRBV6-1,-,-,TRBJ1-5,CASSEAGGRGVNQPQHF,TGTGCCAGCAGTGAAGCAGGGGGACGGGGGGTCAATCAGCCCCAGCATTTT
TRBV5-1,-,-,TRBJ2-5,CASSLEETQYF,TGCGCCAGCAGCTTGGAAGAGACCCAGTACTTC
TRBV5-1,-,TRBD1,TRBJ2-1,CASSYRDRGRDEQFF,TGCGCCAGCAGCTACCGGGACAGGGGGCGCGATGAGCAGTTCTTC
TRBV7-8,-,TRBD2,TRBJ2-1,CASSLVSSGYNEQFF,TGTGCCAGCAGCTTAGTTTCTAGCGGGTACAATGAGCAGTTCTTC
TRBV5-4,-,TRBD2,TRBJ2-1,CASSLASRSGRGNEQFF,TGTGCCAGCAGCTTGGCGTCTCGTAGCGGGAGGGGAAATGAGCAGTTCTTC
TRBV11-3,once,-,TRBJ1-6,CASSEGSRQSSYNSPLHF,TGTGCCAGCAGCGAGGGGTCCCGTCAAAGCTCCTATAATTCACCCCTCCACTTT
TRBV6-5,-,-,TRBJ1-2,CASSYLDYGYTF,TGTGCCAGCAGTTACCTGGACTATGGCTACACCTTC
TRBV5-4,-,TRBD2,TRBJ2-1,CASSPGLAGVQFF,TGTGCCAGCAGCCCCGGACTAGCGGGAGTTCAGTTCTTC
TRBV25-1,-,-,TRBJ2-5,CASSEWDGSQQETQYF,TGTGCCAGCAGTGAATGGGACGGGAGTCAACAAGAGACCCAGTACTTC
TRBV11-2,-,-,TRBJ1-3,CASSLGLNTMRGNTIYF,TGTGCCAGCAGCTTAGGGTTAAACACGATGAGAGGAAACACCATATATTTT
TRBV4-2,-,TRBD1,TRBJ1-4,CASSQHSRTGDEKLFF,TGTGCCAGCAGCCAACATTCACGGACAGGGGATGAAAAACTGTTTTTT
TRBV19,-,-,TRBJ2-7,CASSSQINLDRSVLYEQYF,TGTGCCAGTAGTAGCCAAATTAACTTGGACAGAAGTGTCCTCTACGAGCAGTACTTC
TRBV4-3,-,-,TRBJ2-1,CASSTGIAGLLFNEQFF,TGCGCCAGCAGTACAGGAATCGCCGGCCTACTTTTCAATGAGCAGTTCTTC
TRBV5-1,-,-,TRBJ1-2,CASSSAGARGYGYTF,TGCGCCAGCAGCTCCGCGGGGGCGCGTGGCTATGGCTACACCTTC
TRBV5-4,few,-,TRBJ1-1,CATYDRGLNTEAFF,TGTGCCACATATGATCGGGGCTTGAACACTGAAGCTTTCTTT
TRBV7-6,once,TRBD1,TRBJ2-1,CASSLQGRLTYNEQFF,TGTGCCAGCAGCCTACAGGGGAGATTAACCTACAATGAGCAGTTCTTC
TRBV5-1,-,-,TRBJ2-3,CASSLTTDTQYF,TGCGCCAGCAGCTTAACCACAGATACGCAGTATTTT
TRBV19,-,-,TRBJ1-2,CASSFAQKNGYTF,TGTGCCAGTAGTTTCGCTCAGAAGAATGGCTACACCTTC
TRBV11-2,once,TRBD1,TRBJ2-7,CASSVSGGTYEQYF,TGTGCCAGCAGCGTATCAGGGGGAACCTACGAGCAGTACTTC
TRBV6-4,-,-,TRBJ2-6,CATSEVSPSGANVLTF,TGTGCCACCTCCGAGGTGTCCCCCTCTGGGGCCAACGTCCTGACTTTC